The sequence of this T cell receptor (beta chain) was determined in a study of response to subunit inactivated influenza vaccine. Study outcomes and limitations: The authors proposed limited new T cell recruitment per seasonal influenza vaccination.

About this clonotype itself: Its antigen is undetermined.

The V and J ends lost 4 bases and 5 bases, in that order; junction bases with no gene match: 3. This CDR3 has 12 amino acids. Germline loops: CDR1 SQVTM, CDR2 ANQGSEA. TCRdb reprocessed the RT-PCR reads with MiXCR, giving one entry per CDR3 protein. The sample contains around 480,000 distinct CDR3 sequences, roughly 9.7% of which appear only once. The chain couples TRBV29-1 to TRBJ1-1, with TRBD1 matching over 8 bases. The receptor's source is a man over 45 who received an inactivated influenza vaccine. Sequences were derived from PBMCs from blood, sampled around seven weeks after vaccination. This chain's CDR3 is CSVATGVTEAFF. Written as DNA, the CDR3 is TGCAGCGTTGCGACAGGGGTAACTGAAGCTTTCTTT.